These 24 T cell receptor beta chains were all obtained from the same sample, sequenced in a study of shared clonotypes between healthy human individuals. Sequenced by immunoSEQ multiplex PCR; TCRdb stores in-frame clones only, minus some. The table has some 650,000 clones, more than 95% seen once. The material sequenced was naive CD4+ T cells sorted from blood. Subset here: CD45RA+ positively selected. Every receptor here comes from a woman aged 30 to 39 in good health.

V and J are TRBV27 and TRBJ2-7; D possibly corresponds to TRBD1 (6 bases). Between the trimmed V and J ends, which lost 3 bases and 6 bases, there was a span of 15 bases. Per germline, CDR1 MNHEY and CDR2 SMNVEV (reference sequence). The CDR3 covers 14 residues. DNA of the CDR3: TGTGCCAGCAGTTTTGCACAGGGCGGAAGCGAGCAGTACTTC. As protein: CASSFAQGGSEQYF.

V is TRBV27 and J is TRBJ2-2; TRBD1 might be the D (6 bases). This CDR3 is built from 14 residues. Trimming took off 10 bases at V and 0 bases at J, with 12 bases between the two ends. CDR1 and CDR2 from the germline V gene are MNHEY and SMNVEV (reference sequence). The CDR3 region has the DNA TGTGCCACGGGCAGGACAGCGAACACCGGGGAGCTGTTTTTT. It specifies CATGRTANTGELFF.

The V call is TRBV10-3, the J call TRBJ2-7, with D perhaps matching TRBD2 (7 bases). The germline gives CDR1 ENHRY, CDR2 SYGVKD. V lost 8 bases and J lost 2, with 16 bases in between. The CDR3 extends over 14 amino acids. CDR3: CAIGGGDKPYEQYF. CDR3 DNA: TGTGCCATCGGAGGGGGGGACAAGCCCTACGAGCAGTACTTC.

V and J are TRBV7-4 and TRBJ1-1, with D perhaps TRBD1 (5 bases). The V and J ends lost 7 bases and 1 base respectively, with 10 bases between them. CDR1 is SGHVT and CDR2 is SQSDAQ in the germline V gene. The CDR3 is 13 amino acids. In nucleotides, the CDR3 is TGTGCCAGCACCGAGGGACGGAACACTGAAGCTTTCTTT. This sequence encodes CASTEGRNTEAFF.

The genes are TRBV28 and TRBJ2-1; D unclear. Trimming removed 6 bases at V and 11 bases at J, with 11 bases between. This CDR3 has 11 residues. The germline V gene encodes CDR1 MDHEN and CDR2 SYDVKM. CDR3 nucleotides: TGTGCCAGCAGCCAACGGGCCCAGCAGTTCTTC. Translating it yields CASSQRAQQFF.

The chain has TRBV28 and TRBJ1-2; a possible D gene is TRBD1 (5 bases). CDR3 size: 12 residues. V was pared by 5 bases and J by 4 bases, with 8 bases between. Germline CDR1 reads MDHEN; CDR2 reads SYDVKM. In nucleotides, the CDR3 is TGTGCCAGCAGTGTCACAGGCTATGGCTACACCTTC. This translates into CASSVTGYGYTF.

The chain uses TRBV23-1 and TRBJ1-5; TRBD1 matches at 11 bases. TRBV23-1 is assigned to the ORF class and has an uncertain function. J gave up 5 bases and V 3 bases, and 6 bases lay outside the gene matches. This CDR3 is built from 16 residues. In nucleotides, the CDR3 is TGCGCCAGCAGTCATAAAGGGACAGGGGGATATCAGCCCCAGCATTTT. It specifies CASSHKGTGGYQPQHF.

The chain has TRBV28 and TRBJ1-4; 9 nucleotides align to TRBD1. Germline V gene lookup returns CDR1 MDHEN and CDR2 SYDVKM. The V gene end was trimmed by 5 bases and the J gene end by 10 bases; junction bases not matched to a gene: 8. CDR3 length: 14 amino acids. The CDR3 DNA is TGTGCCAGCAGTACCGGGACAGGGAGGGTAAAACTGTTTTTT. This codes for CASSTGTGRVKLFF.

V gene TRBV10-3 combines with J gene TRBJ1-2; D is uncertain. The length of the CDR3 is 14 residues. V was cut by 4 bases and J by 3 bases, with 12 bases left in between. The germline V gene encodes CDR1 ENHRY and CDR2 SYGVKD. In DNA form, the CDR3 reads TGTGCCATCAGTGGTGAAGGCGGGTACTATGGCTACACCTTC. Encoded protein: CAISGEGGYYGYTF.

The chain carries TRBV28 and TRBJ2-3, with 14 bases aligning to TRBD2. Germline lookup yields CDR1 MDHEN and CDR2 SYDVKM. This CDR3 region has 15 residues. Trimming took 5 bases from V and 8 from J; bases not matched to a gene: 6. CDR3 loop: CASSLGTSGRRTQYF. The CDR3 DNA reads TGTGCCAGCAGTCTGGGGACTAGCGGGAGACGTACGCAGTATTTT.

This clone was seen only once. In DNA, the CDR3 is TGTGCCAGTAAAAGGACAGGGAATCAGAATGAGCAGTTCTTC. It specifies CASKRTGNQNEQFF. The chain combines TRBV19 with TRBJ2-1, with 8 bases aligning to TRBD1. Trimming at V came to 7 bases and at J to 7 bases, leaving 9 bases not matched to a gene. The germline V gene encodes CDR1 LNHDA and CDR2 SQIVND (reference sequence). CDR3 length: 14 residues.

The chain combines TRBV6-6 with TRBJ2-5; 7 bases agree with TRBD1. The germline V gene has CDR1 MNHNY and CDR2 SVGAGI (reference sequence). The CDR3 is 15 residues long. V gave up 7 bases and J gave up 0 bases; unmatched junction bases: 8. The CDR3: CASKPGQTDQETQYF. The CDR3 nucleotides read TGTGCCAGCAAACCGGGACAGACAGACCAAGAGACCCAGTACTTC.

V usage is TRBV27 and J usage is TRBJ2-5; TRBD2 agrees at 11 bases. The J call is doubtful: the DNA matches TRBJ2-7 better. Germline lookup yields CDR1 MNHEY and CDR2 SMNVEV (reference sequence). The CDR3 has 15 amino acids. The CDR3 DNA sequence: TGTGCCAGCAGTAAAGCTAGCGGGAGGTCCTACGAGCAGTACTTC. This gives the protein CASSKASGRSYEQYF.

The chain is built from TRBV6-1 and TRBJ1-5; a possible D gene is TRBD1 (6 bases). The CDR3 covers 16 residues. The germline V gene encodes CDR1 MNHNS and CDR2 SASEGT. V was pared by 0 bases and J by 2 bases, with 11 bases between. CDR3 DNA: TGTGCCAGCAGTGAAGCAAGGGGGGCCGGCAATCAGCCCCAGCATTTT. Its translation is CASSEARGAGNQPQHF.

The CDR3 reads CASSLFMSGSSSTGELFF. CDR3 DNA: TGCGCCAGCAGCTTGTTTATGAGCGGGAGCTCATCCACCGGGGAGCTGTTTTTT. The chain recombines TRBV5-1 with TRBJ2-2; 8 nucleotides agree with TRBD2. The trim removed 1 base at V and 4 bases at J, leaving 12 bases unmatched. Germline V gene data show CDR1 as SGHRS and CDR2 as YFSETQ. The CDR3 spans 18 residues.

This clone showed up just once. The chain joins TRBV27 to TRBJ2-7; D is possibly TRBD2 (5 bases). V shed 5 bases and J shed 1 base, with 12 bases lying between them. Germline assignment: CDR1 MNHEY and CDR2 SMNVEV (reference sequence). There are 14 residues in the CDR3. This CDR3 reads CASSTLRGSYEQYF. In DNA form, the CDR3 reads TGTGCCAGCAGTACCCTCCGGGGATCCTACGAGCAGTACTTC.

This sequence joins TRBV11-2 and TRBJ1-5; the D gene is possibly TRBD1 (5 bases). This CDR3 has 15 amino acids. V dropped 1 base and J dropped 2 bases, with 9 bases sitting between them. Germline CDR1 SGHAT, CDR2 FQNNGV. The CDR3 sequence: CASSLALGGNQPQHF. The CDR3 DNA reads TGTGCCAGCAGCTTAGCTTTAGGGGGCAATCAGCCCCAGCATTTT.

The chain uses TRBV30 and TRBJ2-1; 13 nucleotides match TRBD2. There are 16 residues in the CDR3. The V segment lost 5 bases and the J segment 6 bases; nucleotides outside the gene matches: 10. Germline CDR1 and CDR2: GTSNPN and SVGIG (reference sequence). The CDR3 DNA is TGTGCCTGGGTTCCGGGACTAGCGGGATGGTCCAATGAGCAGTTCTTC. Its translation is CAWVPGLAGWSNEQFF.

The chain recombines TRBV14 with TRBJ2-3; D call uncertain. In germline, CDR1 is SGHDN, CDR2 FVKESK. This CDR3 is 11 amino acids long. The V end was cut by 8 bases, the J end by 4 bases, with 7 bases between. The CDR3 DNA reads TGTGCCAGCTCAATCCCAGATACGCAGTATTTT. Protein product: CASSIPDTQYF.

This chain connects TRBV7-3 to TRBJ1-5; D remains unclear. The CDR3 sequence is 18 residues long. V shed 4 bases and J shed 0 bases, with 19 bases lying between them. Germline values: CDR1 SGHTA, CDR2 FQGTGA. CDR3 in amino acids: CASSSPNNGEYSNQPQHF. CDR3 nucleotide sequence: TGTGCCAGCAGCTCCCCGAATAACGGGGAATATAGCAATCAGCCCCAGCATTTT.

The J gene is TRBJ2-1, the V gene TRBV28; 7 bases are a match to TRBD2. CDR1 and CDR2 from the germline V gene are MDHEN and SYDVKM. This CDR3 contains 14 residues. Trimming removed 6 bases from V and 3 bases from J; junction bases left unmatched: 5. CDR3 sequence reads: CASSQREYYNEQFF. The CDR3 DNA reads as TGTGCCAGCAGCCAGCGGGAATACTACAATGAGCAGTTCTTC.

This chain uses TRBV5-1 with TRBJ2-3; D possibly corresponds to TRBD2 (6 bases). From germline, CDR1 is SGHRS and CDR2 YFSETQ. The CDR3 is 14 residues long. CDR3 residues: CESKEGRSTDTQYF. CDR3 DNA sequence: TGCGAAAGCAAGGAGGGGCGATCGACAGATACGCAGTATTTT.

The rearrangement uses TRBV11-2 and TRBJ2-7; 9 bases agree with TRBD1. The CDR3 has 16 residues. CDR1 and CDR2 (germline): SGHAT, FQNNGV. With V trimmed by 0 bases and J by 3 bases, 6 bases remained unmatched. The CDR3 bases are TGTGCCAGCAGCTTAGAAGGACAGGGGCAGTACTACGAGCAGTACTTC. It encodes CASSLEGQGQYYEQYF.

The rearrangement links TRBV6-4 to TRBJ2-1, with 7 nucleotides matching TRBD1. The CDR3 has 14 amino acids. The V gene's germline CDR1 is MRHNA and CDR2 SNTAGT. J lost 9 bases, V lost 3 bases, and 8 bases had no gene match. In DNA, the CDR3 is TGTGCCAGCAGTGAGACAGGGTACAGCGGTGAGCAGTTCTTC. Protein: CASSETGYSGEQFF.